This TCR beta chain originates from a study of blood T cell repertoires in COVID-19. Study as a whole: The United States, Italy and Spain were the sources of the acute and convalescent COVID-19 samples. PBMCs, B-cell-depleted T cells, or T cells provided the cDNA or gDNA that made up the material.

Seattle cases were enrolled at active infection and followed longitudinally. CDR1 and CDR2 from the germline V gene are LNHNV and YYDKDF (reference sequence). The CDR3 has 14 amino acids. The V gene lost 0 bases and the J gene lost 6 bases, with 10 bases spanning the gap. As originally analysed: Reference gene primer amplification yielded estimated nucleated cell counts. This table comes from immunoSEQ multiplex PCR, and its TCRdb copy is limited to in-frame clones, with some not included. That table furnishes V, J and clone size, whereas the DNA furnished D and trimming. This table holds 450,000 or so clones, 85% to 90% found once.

This clonotype originated in a man aged 18 to 29 with COVID-19, enrolled during active disease. The sequencing input was peripheral blood. V is TRBV15 and J is TRBJ2-3; a possible D gene is TRBD2 (6 bases). Here the CDR3 reads CATSREGGRDTQYF. In DNA form, the CDR3 reads TGTGCCACCAGCAGAGAGGGGGGTAGGGATACGCAGTATTTT. The variable domain in full, with the rest retrieved from reference TRBV15 and TRBJ2-3, is DAMVIQNPRYQVTQFGKPVTLSCSQTLNHNVMYWYQQKSSQAPKLLFHYYDKDFNNEADTPDNFQSRRPNTSFCFLDIRSPGLGDTAMYLCATSREGGRDTQYFGPGTRLTVL.